The T cell receptor (beta chain) under discussion was sequenced for a study of blood T cell repertoires in COVID-19. For the study at large: Nucleic acid was either cDNA or gDNA, and it came from T cells, B-cell-depleted T cells, or PBMCs.

Under the authors' procedure: It was from reference gene primer amplification that nucleated cell counts were estimated. Assay used: immunoSEQ multiplex PCR; TCRdb lists only in-frame clones, some missing. Clone size and the V and J calls come from that table; the DNA yielded D and trimming. The table includes some 42,000 clones, roughly 92% detected once. The germline V gene has CDR1 LNHDA and CDR2 SQIVND (reference sequence). V shed 6 bases and J 5 bases; nucleotides not matched to a gene: 4. The CDR3 consists of 13 residues. The sequence was collected from a man in his forties or fifties with active COVID-19. This rearrangement joins TRBV19 to TRBJ2-1, with 7 bases matching TRBD2. Sequencing was done on a sample of peripheral blood. In nucleotides, the CDR3 is TGTGCCAGTAGGCGGCTAGCGGACAATGAGCAGTTCTTC. Translation gives CASRRLADNEQFF.